This T cell receptor beta chain was sequenced in a study of cytomegalovirus exposure and HLA in healthy donors (dated by TCRdb to 2016 to 2017). Study-level background: According to an earlier analysis of 587 of the donors, some 180 million T cells yielded 90 million to 130 million unique TCR beta sequences and approximately 300 Gb of sequence data. Roughly 300 gigabases of sequencing data and tens of millions of unique TCR sequences were included in an early release covering several hundred HLA-typed donors. Donor age, sex, ethnicity and CMV serostatus were collected together with the repertoire data. The study profiled the T cell repertoires of fewer than 850 subjects by immunosequencing and related them to cytomegalovirus serostatus. A separate validation cohort of over a hundred different subjects was used in addition to the roughly 720-subject first cohort. Because of strong linkage in the cohort, five DR-DQ haplotypes were treated as single units for association and clustering. A later analysis re-analyzed previously published TCR beta repertoires from 650 to 800 donors and added high-resolution HLA genotyping to study TCR occurrence patterns. Rather than using new phenotypic data, the later analysis identified candidate immune exposures from TCR beta sequences and from how often those sequences occurred across donors. HLA typing covered class I and class II loci at four-digit resolution. Genome-wide SNP genotypes for about 65% of the roughly 670 donors were used in a later genetic analysis, which treated that subset as a discovery cohort. Of the roughly 400 genotyped donors, roughly 80% fell in the genetic ancestry cluster associated with self-reported Caucasian donors. Every repertoire in the discovery cohort had been generated on one and the same sequencing platform. Among some 400 genotyped donors of the cohort, an average of approximately 220,000 unique TCR beta nucleotide sequences was sequenced per donor, of which about 19% were non-productive. The study combined high-throughput TCR immunosequencing, statistical association of individual TCRs with disease status, and machine learning to predict cytomegalovirus infection status. The number of typed donors differed by locus: about 620-630 for A, B, C, DRB1 and DQB1; 500 to 550 for DQA1; 606 for DPA1; and around 470 for DPB1. In an earlier analysis of a few hundred of the donors, high-throughput TCR beta sequencing was used to judge whether each TCR beta V gene segment behaved as functional or pseudogenic. The study was designed to test whether signatures of past pathogen exposure could be identified by cataloging public T cell receptors. Study-level results and caveats: A later genetic analysis reported fewer N-insertions in productive TCRs among donors in an Asian-associated ancestry cluster than the roughly 650-donor mean. Linkage disequilibrium might explain the correlated functional status among segregating V segments, but an unknown experimental factor could not be excluded. According to a later analysis, parvovirus B19, influenza, CMV and Epstein-Barr virus appeared linked to several top co-occurrence clusters. In this cohort, only TCR beta chains were sequenced, and detectable features were limited by the absence of alpha or paired-chain data. Cytomegalovirus status was reported to be diagnosed by the classifier with high specificity and sensitivity in both the original and validation cohorts. Because HLA typing was missing for some donors at each locus, association tests included only the typed subset. The authors suggested that the approach could potentially be extended to other disease states and immunological phenotypes. In a later analysis, most CMV-associated TCR beta chains were found to appear HLA-restricted, with HLA associations seemingly driven largely by CMV exposure. Roughly uniform sequencing depth across donors was assumed in presence/absence analyses, although this assumption may not hold. An association between a missense DCLRE1C variant and V-gene and J-gene trimming of TCR beta chains was found in a later genetic analysis and replicated in an independent cohort. A further reported finding was that TCR beta sequences accurately predicted the HLA-A and HLA-B alleles for most subjects in the first cohort. An earlier analysis of 587 of the donors showed that most TCR beta V segments appeared in productive rearrangements either about 90% or about 30% of the time, which broadly matched IMGT annotations. Because the 87-base-pair reads could not distinguish some IMGT-functional V segments, including TRBV6-2 and TRBV6-3, those segments were excluded. The earlier analysis of approximately 540 of the donors excluded some 16 rarely observed V segments, including chromosome 9 orphons, because counts were too low. Specific HLA alleles were associated with 15,000 to 20,000 TCR beta sequences at a false discovery rate of 0.05 in a later analysis. In a later analysis, the rate of TCR association differed among HLA loci, with DRB1 alleles having the most associated TCRs and HLA-C alleles having the fewest. For the cohort, immune exposure information was limited to CMV serostatus. In vitro tests confirmed that a few of the cytomegalovirus-associated TCR beta chains recognize cytomegalovirus antigens. The sequencing pipeline was judged likely to have produced a cluster of highly shared sequence variants as a technical artifact. While some public TCRs were present in many individuals, most TCR sequences turned up only very rarely across donors. The study gave a list of about 160 TCR beta chains associated with cytomegalovirus. Assigning TCR associations to individual alleles was difficult when HLA alleles, especially DR and DQ, strongly co-occurred. In a later analysis, HLA-associated TCR beta chains were found to be more clonally expanded and to have lower generation probabilities than equally common non-associated chains.

The cohort consisted of approximately 690 healthy bone marrow donors. All cohort members were sampled while nominally healthy, although unrecorded immune exposures were likely present. The donor was CMV seronegative and was included in the group of approximately 350 seronegative cohort members. A peripheral blood sample was collected from each donor, and TCR beta sequencing was performed on peripheral blood mononuclear cells. The Qiagen DNeasy Blood Extraction Kit was used to extract genomic DNA from the blood cell samples. Library preparation was by the immunoSEQ multiplex PCR assay. For the multiplex PCR, a mixture combining 60 forward primers for TCR Vbeta segments and 13 reverse primers for TCR Jbeta segments was used. The CDR3 region of rearranged TCR beta genes was amplified from genomic DNA with a multiplex PCR assay. The Illumina HiSeq System was used to sequence the amplified TCR beta libraries as 87-base-pair reads. In the paper's pipeline: A later analysis counted tens of millions of unique TCR beta chains across the 550 to 700 repertoires, and 9 million to 14 million of these chains were shared by at least two donors. Raw reads were error-corrected and collapsed into unique sequences by a nearest-neighbor algorithm in which closely related sequences were merged to remove PCR and sequencing errors. To assign V, D and J gene segments, CDR3 sequences were aligned to IMGT reference sequences. For a sequence to be retained, a match of at least six nucleotides to both a V gene segment and a J gene segment was required. Rearrangements were called productive when the CDR3 lacked stop codons and stayed in frame with V and J; all others were non-productive. Following IMGT convention, CDR3 was defined as the stretch from the second conserved V-encoded cysteine to the conserved J-encoded phenylalanine. Sequences without an unambiguous match to a single V gene segment were excluded from the earlier analysis of several hundred of the donors. An earlier analysis of approximately 590 of the donors called V segments functional above 56.7% productive rearrangements and segregating when the between-donor standard deviation exceeded 5%. A statistical classification framework was developed to diagnose cytomegalovirus status using the catalog of TCR beta chain sequences. In a later analysis, V and J genes were assigned by comparing TCR nucleotide sequences against IMGT/GENE-DB human TR gene sequences. The TCRdist pipeline was used in a later analysis to assign CDR3 sequences and most-parsimonious VDJ recombination scenarios. A later analysis defined each TCR beta chain by its CDR3 amino acid sequence plus V-gene family, and excluded reads lacking a unique V-gene family. In a later analysis, approximately 590 highly shared, low-generation-probability nucleotide sequences were removed to address suspected cross-contamination and a sequencing artifact. A later analysis calculated a clonal expansion index for each public chain from normalized within-repertoire ranks of inferred template counts. A later analysis computed generation probabilities with a VDJ recombination model fitted to out-of-frame rearrangements, and checked the results against IGoR. In a later analysis, hypergeometric tests were used to score TCR-TCR, TCR-HLA and TCR-CMV co-occurrence, with a repertoire-size bias correction applied to TCR pairs. To estimate false discovery rates, a later analysis permuted the HLA or CMV assignments 20 times. A later analysis grouped co-occurring TCRs with DBSCAN, adding TCRdist sequence similarity when clustering within HLA-allele-positive subsets. Repertoires with fewer than 30,000 or more than 120,000 public chains, plus five repertoires with anomalous nucleotide sharing, were excluded from co-occurrence clustering. In TCRdb, the immuneACCESS table is reduced to in-frame sequences with V and J assigned. These tables do not hold every clone; where another copy was compared, an unresolved V gene accounts for under half, and the others remain unexplained. The V and J calls and the clone size are those of that table, but D and trimming were determined from the DNA. For this sample there are roughly 160,000 clones; about four fifths appear just once. The ten largest clones add up to around 0.93% of the sample.

CDR1 and CDR2 (SEHNR, FQNEAQ) derive from the germline V gene (reference sequence). The CDR3 covers 15 residues, taking in both the cysteine and the phenylalanine. The retained sequence is limited to the CDR3, 45 bases, with the frame set at the first base. V is reduced by 5 bases and J by 2 bases, leaving a spacing of 14 bases between them. On this clone itself: Its antigen target is currently unknown. No qualities accompany the bases; no much larger clone lies one base away.

The sequence links TRBV7-9 to TRBJ2-3; TRBD2 might be the D gene, on 6 matching bases. The sequenced material came from PBMCs. The receptor comes from a man younger than 45 in good health and CMV-seronegative. CDR3 region: CASSRGDFNTDTQYF. The nucleotide sequence is TGTGCCAGCAGCAGAGGGGACTTCAACACAGATACGCAGTATTTT.